These 8 T cell receptor beta chains came from one sample sequenced in a study of blood T cell repertoires in COVID-19. Some clones are missing from TCRdb's copy, which holds only in-frame ones; the method was immunoSEQ multiplex PCR. The sample holds hundreds of thousands of clones, about 90% seen once. Material: peripheral blood. These receptors all come from a woman in her twenties or thirties with COVID-19, enrolled during active disease.

The gene calls are TRBV11-2 and TRBJ1-4; no clear D gene. The V and J ends lost 0 bases and 8 bases respectively, with 10 bases between them. Germline CDR1 is SGHAT and CDR2 is FQNNGV. The CDR3 sequence is 14 residues long. The CDR3 sequence is CASSLEGLGEKLFF. In DNA, the CDR3 is TGTGCCAGCAGCTTAGAAGGACTTGGGGAAAAACTGTTTTTT.

This chain links TRBV4-2 with TRBJ1-1; possibly TRBD1 for D (5 bases). V dropped 3 bases and J dropped 3 bases, with 14 bases sitting between them. The CDR3 loop spans 15 amino acids. Germline CDR1 reads LGHNA; CDR2 reads YNFKEQ. In nucleotides, the CDR3 is TGTGCCAGCAGCCAGGTCAGGGAAAGGGACACTGAAGCTTTCTTT. The encoded protein is CASSQVRERDTEAFF.

This chain joins TRBV4-3 and TRBJ2-1; TRBD2 matches at 8 bases. The V gene's germline CDR1 is LGHNA and CDR2 YSLEER. The V and J ends lost 3 bases and 1 base, in that order; junction bases with no gene match: 11. This CDR3 is built from 18 residues. The CDR3 nucleotides read TGCGCCAGCAGCCAGAGTTTCGGGGGGGCAGGATCCTACAATGAGCAGTTCTTC. Translating gives CASSQSFGGAGSYNEQFF.

V usage is TRBV28 and J usage is TRBJ2-7; 8 nucleotides line up with TRBD1. The CDR3 length is 15 residues. Germline values: CDR1 MDHEN, CDR2 SYDVKM. Here the CDR3 DNA reads TGTGCCAGCAGTTTCTCCTGGACAGGGTCCTCCGAGCAGTACGTC. Its protein is CASSFSWTGSSEQYV.

V and J are TRBV24-1 and TRBJ1-2; 7 positions agree with TRBD1. CDR3 size: 13 residues. Per the germline V gene, CDR1 is KGHDR and CDR2 is SFDVKD. The V gene end was trimmed by 8 bases and the J gene end by 6 bases; junction bases not matched to a gene: 8. As DNA, the CDR3 is TGTGCCACCAAAAGGGACAGCTCCCATGGCTACACCTTC. Translation gives CATKRDSSHGYTF.

V is TRBV11-2 and J is TRBJ2-7, with TRBD1 matching over 9 bases. With V trimmed by 3 bases and J by 5 bases, 17 bases remained unmatched. This CDR3 has 18 residues. CDR1 is SGHAT, CDR2 FQNNGV, per germline. CDR3 DNA: TGTGCCAGCAGCTTCTTAAGATCGACAGGGGGGGACCGTGACGAGCAGTACTTC. Its protein product is CASSFLRSTGGDRDEQYF.

CDR3 sequence reads: CASSPQPSSDRGGYNEQFF. Written as DNA, the CDR3 is TGTGCCAGCAGCCCACAGCCTTCTTCAGACAGGGGAGGGTACAATGAGCAGTTCTTC. This chain joins TRBV7-6 and TRBJ2-1, with D maybe TRBD1 (8 bases). This CDR3 comprises 19 residues. V shed 5 bases and J shed 4 bases, with 27 bases lying between them. Germline values: CDR1 SGHVS, CDR2 FNYEAQ.

The gene calls are TRBV19 and TRBJ2-1, with 14 bases that match TRBD2. CDR1 is LNHDA and CDR2 is SQIVND in the germline V gene (reference sequence). This CDR3 region has 13 residues. V trimming: 9 bases; J trimming: 8 bases; junction bases outside the gene matches: 3. This chain's CDR3 is CASKTSGGDEQFF. In DNA, the CDR3 is TGTGCCAGCAAGACTAGCGGGGGGGATGAGCAGTTCTTC.